The next 17 T cell receptor beta chains were all read from a single sample in a study of Graves' ophthalmopathy and Graves' hyperthyroidism. For repertoire sequencing, the TCR beta CDR3 regions were amplified from RNA transcripts. The first-round RT-PCR employed HTBI primers together with the Qiagen OneStep RT-PCR kit. A multiplex PCR was then performed as the second round. Each CDR3 protein gets one entry after TCRdb re-called the multiplex PCR reads with MiXCR. Of about 1.1 million distinct CDR3 sequences listed, 36% are singletons. The sequencing input was peripheral blood or thyroid tissue (not recorded which). These receptors originate from an adult man with Graves' hyperthyroidism.

This clonotype was counted at least ten times. The V call is TRBV29-1, the J call TRBJ1-1; D is unclear. The CDR3 is made up of 13 amino acids. Trimming removed 0 bases from V and 3 bases from J, with 8 bases in between. The germline gives CDR1 SQVTM, CDR2 ANQGSEA. In DNA, the CDR3 is TGCAGCGTTGAAGATTTACGGGACACTGAAGCTTTCTTT. It yields the protein CSVEDLRDTEAFF.

This clonotype was found a few times. One end of the junction fails to match germline, which may point to a read error. V and J are TRBV3-1 and TRBJ1-4; no clear D gene. This CDR3 has 13 amino acids. Germline V gene sequence: CDR1 LGHDT, CDR2 YNNKEL (reference sequence). CDR3 sequence reads: CASRQASLRKLFF. In nucleotides, the CDR3 is TGTGCCAGCAGACAAGCCTCGTTGCGAAAACTGTTTTTT. Supplemented by reference TRBV3-1 and TRBJ1-4, the full variable domain reads DTAVSQTPKYLVTQMGNDKSIKCEQNLGHDTMYWYKQDSKKFLKIMFSYNNKELIINETVPNRFSPKSPDKAHLNLHINSLELGDSAVYFCASRQASLRKLFFGSGTQLSVL.

The chain links TRBV20-1 to TRBJ2-5; possibly TRBD2 for D (5 bases). The germline V gene encodes CDR1 DFQATT and CDR2 SNEGSKA (reference sequence). Trimming shortened V by 0 bases and J by 4 bases, and 15 bases separated the two germline ends. The CDR3 length is 15 residues. The CDR3 sequence is CSARDLARGLETQYF. The CDR3 nucleotides read TGCAGTGCTAGAGATTTAGCGCGAGGTTTAGAGACCCAGTACTTC.

Note on this clonotype: This may come from a read error, since a much larger clone is one base off. This chain connects TRBV19 to TRBJ1-2, with unresolved D. CDR1 is LNHDA, CDR2 SQIVND, per germline (reference sequence). The CDR3 covers 15 residues. This CDR3 is CTSSRSSVVGYGYTF. The CDR3 DNA reads as TGTACCAGTAGTAGAAGCTCCGTTGTAGGGTATGGCTACACCTTC.

This clonotype was detected a few times. The rearrangement uses TRBV20-1 and TRBJ1-4, with a possible D match to TRBD1 (5 bases). The CDR3 sequence is 14 residues long. Germline V gene data show CDR1 as DFQATT and CDR2 as SNEGSKA (reference sequence). V lost 1 base to trimming and J lost 0 bases, with 6 bases between them. This chain's CDR3 is CSARVGPTNEKLFF. The DNA of the CDR3 is TGCAGTGCTAGAGTGGGACCAACTAATGAAAAACTGTTTTTT.

To note about this clonotype: The junction departs from germline at one end; a sequencing error may be responsible. The chain couples TRBV7-2 to TRBJ2-7, with 7 bases fitting TRBD2. The CDR3 runs to 13 residues. Looked up from germline, CDR1 is SGHTA and CDR2 is FQGNSA. CDR3 nucleotides: TGTGCCAGCAGCTCTGCGGGGGACTACGGGCAGTACTTC. Amino acid sequence: CASSSAGDYGQYF. The entire variable domain, with the rest obtained from reference TRBV7-2 and TRBJ2-7, is as follows: GAGVSQSPSNKVTEKGKDVELRCDPISGHTALYWYRQSLGQGLEFLIYFQGNSAPDKSGLPSDRFSAERTGGSVSTLTIQRTQQEDSAVYLCASSSAGDYGQYFGPGTRLTVT.

The gene calls are TRBV20-1 and TRBJ1-6; maybe TRBD1 (5 bases). Trimming left V 0 bases short and J 10 bases short, with 22 bases between. CDR1 is DFQATT, CDR2 SNEGSKA, per germline (reference sequence). This CDR3 is built from 17 residues. The CDR3 reads CSARDLGPPGGDSPLHF. In DNA, the CDR3 is TGCAGTGCTAGAGATCTAGGGCCTCCGGGTGGGGACTCACCCCTCCACTTT.

This clonotype was observed many times. The rearrangement joins TRBV19 to TRBJ1-5; TRBD1 agrees at 7 bases. Trimming removed 6 bases from V and 2 bases from J; junction bases left unmatched: 10. The CDR3 covers 16 residues. CDR1 is LNHDA and CDR2 is SQIVND in the germline V gene (reference sequence). The CDR3 sequence: CASRGQGGTGNQPQHF. CDR3 DNA: TGTGCCAGTAGAGGCCAGGGGGGGACGGGCAATCAGCCCCAGCATTTT.

This clonotype was recorded at least ten times. The chain is built from TRBV7-2 and TRBJ2-7, with 15 bases lining up with TRBD2. Germline lookup yields CDR1 SGHTA and CDR2 FQGNSA. Trimming at V came to 5 bases and at J to 3 bases, leaving 5 bases not matched to a gene. The CDR3 contains 16 residues. CDR3 sequence: CASSLRTSGGVYEQYF. The CDR3 bases are TGTGCCAGCAGCCTAAGGACTAGCGGGGGGGTCTACGAGCAGTACTTC.

V gene TRBV5-6 combines with J gene TRBJ1-1; weak D call: TRBD1 (5 bases). CDR3 length: 14 residues. Trimming pared 4 bases from V and 1 base from J, leaving 11 bases between. Germline CDR1 reads SGHDT; CDR2 reads YYEEEE. This chain's CDR3 is CASSQTGSNTEAFF. The CDR3 DNA reads as TGTGCCAGCAGCCAAACAGGATCGAACACTGAAGCTTTCTTT.

This clonotype was counted ten times or more. The V gene is TRBV9, the J gene TRBJ1-1, with D perhaps TRBD1 (6 bases). V dropped 0 bases and J dropped 1 base, with 10 bases sitting between them. Germline V CDR1 and CDR2: SGDLS, YYNGEE. CDR3 size: 15 residues. The CDR3 DNA follows: TGTGCCAGCAGCGTAGACGGGACACCGAACACTGAAGCTTTCTTT. Translating it yields CASSVDGTPNTEAFF.

This clonotype was seen repeatedly, ten times or more. The genes are TRBV7-9 and TRBJ2-6, with D unclear. The CDR3 length is 14 residues. V lost 4 bases and J lost 0, with 4 bases in between. Germline V gene data show CDR1 as SEHNR and CDR2 as FQNEAQ (reference sequence). The CDR3 DNA reads as TGTGCCAGCAGCTGGGCCTCTGGGGCCAACGTCCTGACTTTC. It translates to CASSWASGANVLTF. Looking up the rest from reference TRBV7-9 and TRBJ2-6 gives the full variable domain: DTGVSQNPRHKITKRGQNVTFRCDPISEHNRLYWYRQTLGQGPEFLTYFQNEAQLEKSRLLSDRFSAERPKGSFSTLEIQRTEQGDSAMYLCASSWASGANVLTFGAGSRLTVL.

The rearrangement joins TRBV11-2 to TRBJ2-5, with 11 bases that match TRBD2. The germline CDR1 and CDR2 sequences are SGHAT and FQNNGV. The CDR3 runs to 16 residues. J lost 1 base, V lost 4 bases, and 5 bases had no gene match. CDR3 in amino acids: CASSSKGLAVQETQYF. As DNA, the CDR3 is TGTGCCAGCAGCTCAAAGGGACTAGCGGTCCAAGAGACCCAGTACTTC. The variable domain in full, with the rest retrieved from reference TRBV11-2 and TRBJ2-5, is EAGVAQSPRYKIIEKRQSVAFWCNPISGHATLYWYQQILGQGPKLLIQFQNNGVVDDSQLPKDRFSAERLKGVDSTLKIQPAKLEDSAVYLCASSSKGLAVQETQYFGPGTRLLVL.

The CDR3 spells CATSSRTSGSNEQFF. DNA for the CDR3: TGTGCCACCAGCAGTCGGACTAGCGGGAGTAATGAGCAGTTCTTC. The chain links TRBV15 to TRBJ2-1, with 13 bases that match TRBD2. Germline assignment: CDR1 LNHNV and CDR2 YYDKDF (reference sequence). V lost 3 bases and J lost 7; bases outside the gene matches: 3. The CDR3 is 15 amino acids.

This chain links TRBV7-2 with TRBJ1-4; weak D call: TRBD1 (6 bases). CDR1 and CDR2 from the germline V gene are SGHTA and FQGNSA. CDR3 length equals 16 residues. The germline V and J ends were trimmed by 0 bases and 7 bases, with 15 bases remaining between them. CDR3 sequence (DNA): TGTGCCAGCAGCTTAGCGAGCCGGGGGGCGATTGAAAAACTGTTTTTT. It yields the protein CASSLASRGAIEKLFF.

There are a few counts of this clonotype. The chain uses TRBV7-2 and TRBJ1-5; the D gene is possibly TRBD1 (5 bases). Germline V gene data show CDR1 as SGHTA and CDR2 as FQGNSA. The CDR3 consists of 16 residues. Trimming removed 5 bases at V and 3 bases at J, with 17 bases between. The CDR3 region has the DNA TGTGCCAGCAGCCCGTCGACAGTAGTGATCAATCAGCCCCAGCATTTT. Residues: CASSPSTVVINQPQHF.

This clonotype has more than one count but fewer than ten. The chain links TRBV6-6 to TRBJ2-5, with 7 bases that match TRBD2. V was pared by 7 bases and J by 5 bases, with 13 bases of the junction left unmatched. This CDR3 spans 15 amino acids. Looked up from germline, CDR1 is MNHNY and CDR2 is SVGAGI (reference sequence). The CDR3 DNA follows: TGTGCCAGCATAGAGGAGCGGGGCCCTCTTGAGACCCAGTACTTC. Translating gives CASIEERGPLETQYF.